These 13 T cell receptor beta chains were sequenced from one sample in a study of response to subunit inactivated influenza vaccine. One entry per CDR3 protein, called by TCRdb with MiXCR from the RT-PCR reads. The repertoire includes roughly 650,000 distinct CDR3 sequences, 15% to 18% of them detected once, and about 9.9% sits in the top ten. The source material was PBMCs from blood, sampled 12 days after vaccination. The receptors originated from a man over 45 who received an inactivated influenza vaccine.

The rearrangement links TRBV5-4 to TRBJ1-2, with 7 bases that match TRBD1. The length of the CDR3 is 16 residues. The ends lost 3 bases at V and 1 base at J; junction bases unmatched: 9. Germline loops: CDR1 SGHNT, CDR2 YYREEE (reference sequence). CDR3 sequence: CASSSKSRGVNYGYTF. In DNA form, the CDR3 reads TGTGCCAGCAGCTCTAAATCCAGGGGGGTTAACTATGGCTACACCTTC.

The chain joins TRBV5-1 to TRBJ2-7; 7 bases map to TRBD1. Germline-derived CDR1 and CDR2 are SGHRS and YFSETQ. The CDR3 has 12 residues. Losses at the gene ends were 4 bases for V and 6 bases for J; bases not matched to a gene: 4. For the CDR3, the DNA is TGCGCCAGCAGCCCTGGACAGGTCGAGCAGTACTTC. Amino acids: CASSPGQVEQYF. Full variable domain (outside the CDR3, taken from reference TRBV5-1 and TRBJ2-7): KAGVTQTPRYLIKTRGQQVTLSCSPISGHRSVSWYQQTPGQGLQFLFEYFSETQRNKGNFPGRFSGRQFSNSRSEMNVSTLELGDSALYLCASSPGQVEQYFGPGTRLTVT.

This clonotype occurred many times. This rearrangement joins TRBV12-3 or TRBV12-4 to TRBJ2-1; D might be TRBD2 (5 bases). Trimming cost V 8 bases and J 2 bases, with 10 bases left between them. This CDR3 spans 13 amino acids. The CDR3 coding sequence is TGTGCCAGCTCTAAGGGAGCCTACAATGAGCAGTTCTTC. Translating gives CASSKGAYNEQFF.

The V gene is TRBV6-1, the J gene TRBJ2-7, with 12 bases lining up with TRBD2. Germline V gene lookup returns CDR1 MNHNS and CDR2 SASEGT. The CDR3 totals 14 residues. The ends lost 3 bases at V and 7 bases at J; junction bases unmatched: 4. Here the CDR3 reads CASSEVGLAGEQYF. CDR3 bases: TGTGCCAGCAGTGAGGTTGGACTAGCGGGAGAGCAGTACTTC.

In this sample, this clonotype turned up a few times. V is TRBV7-2 and J is TRBJ1-4; D unresolved. The CDR3 spans 13 residues. Germline assignment: CDR1 SGHTA and CDR2 FQGNSA. The V end lost 3 bases, the J end lost 2 bases, and 4 bases lay between the germline ends. This CDR3 reads CASSFTTNEKLFF. CDR3 coding DNA: TGTGCCAGCAGCTTCACGACTAATGAAAAACTGTTTTTT.

Only a few counts were recorded for this clonotype. The J gene is TRBJ2-7, the V gene TRBV5-1, with unresolved D. V lost 0 bases and J 5 bases, leaving 12 bases between the germline ends. This CDR3 spans 14 amino acids. Germline CDR1 SGHRS, CDR2 YFSETQ. The CDR3 nucleotides are TGCGCCAGCAGCTTGGTCGTATCTACGGACGAGCAGTACTTC. It translates to CASSLVVSTDEQYF.

This clonotype turned up a few times. This chain's CDR3 is CSGGGTSYEQYF. The CDR3 coding sequence is TGCAGTGGGGGGGGAACGTCCTACGAGCAGTACTTC. The chain has TRBV20-1 and TRBJ2-7; 7 bases align to TRBD2. Germline V CDR1 and CDR2: DFQATT, SNEGSKA (reference sequence). Trimming took 7 bases from V and 1 from J; bases not matched to a gene: 4. This CDR3 comprises 12 residues.

This clonotype was picked up many times. The genes are TRBV29-1 and TRBJ2-1, with TRBD1 matching 7 bases. V lost 4 bases to trimming and J lost 8 bases; unmatched junction nucleotides: 2. From germline, CDR1 is SQVTM and CDR2 ANQGSEA. CDR3 size: 11 residues. The CDR3 coding sequence is TGCAGCGTTGCTAGGGGGCATGAGCAGTTCTTC. Amino acids: CSVARGHEQFF.

This clonotype has a handful of counts. The chain employs TRBV3-1 and TRBJ1-2; D gene uncertain. The CDR3 runs 13 residues. Trimming took off 6 bases at V and 5 bases at J, with 13 bases between the two ends. Per germline, CDR1 LGHDT and CDR2 YNNKEL (reference sequence). In nucleotides, the CDR3 is TGTGCCAGCAGTCCAGCTGATCAATATGGCTACACCTTC. This gives the protein CASSPADQYGYTF.

The rearrangement joins TRBV4-1 to TRBJ1-6, with D possibly being TRBD1 (6 bases). CDR1 and CDR2 from the germline V gene are MGHRA and YSYEKL. This CDR3 has 14 amino acids. Trimming stripped 5 bases from V and 12 bases from J, with 17 bases between. The CDR3 DNA is TGCGCCAGCAGCAACCGGGACACCCTGAAACCCCTCCACTTT. Translating gives CASSNRDTLKPLHF.

The rearrangement joins TRBV9 to TRBJ2-1; a weak D match, TRBD2 (6 bases). V was clipped by 3 bases and J by 1 base, with 11 bases between them. The V gene's germline CDR1 is SGDLS and CDR2 YYNGEE. The length of the CDR3 is 15 residues. The DNA for the CDR3 is TGTGCCAGCAGCGATAGCGGCCGATCCTACAATGAGCAGTTCTTC. This translates into CASSDSGRSYNEQFF. The full variable domain, in which reference TRBV9 and TRBJ2-1 provide the parts outside the CDR3, is DSGVTQTPKHLITATGQRVTLRCSPRSGDLSVYWYQQSLDQGLQFLIQYYNGEERAKGNILERFSAQQFPDLHSELNLSSLELGDSALYFCASSDSGRSYNEQFFGPGTRLTVL.

This clonotype was seen a few times. This chain links TRBV7-9 with TRBJ2-1; 9 nucleotides agree with TRBD1. The trim removed 5 bases at V and 6 bases at J, leaving 8 bases unmatched. This CDR3 comprises 15 residues. CDR1 is SEHNR, CDR2 FQNEAQ, per germline (reference sequence). The CDR3 DNA is TGTGCCAGCAGCACCCACAGGGGGCGGCGCAATGAGCAGTTCTTC. It is translated as CASSTHRGRRNEQFF.

This clonotype has just a few counts. The V gene is TRBV7-8, the J gene TRBJ2-1; TRBD1 matches 10 bases. There are 16 residues in the CDR3. The junction had 9 bases not matched to a gene; V was cut back by 7 bases and J by 3 bases. Germline V gene data show CDR1 as SGHVS and CDR2 as FQNEAQ. The CDR3 DNA is TGTGCCAGCAACCTACCGGGACAGGGGATCTACAATGAGCAGTTCTTC. It is translated as CASNLPGQGIYNEQFF.